This entry features one T cell receptor (beta chain) sequence. Sequencing used immunoSEQ multiplex PCR; TCRdb keeps in-frame clones, though not all of them. The data hold fewer than 500,000 clones, with about 85% observed a single time. The data derive from a study of blood T cell repertoires in COVID-19. This CDR3 comprises 14 residues. Germline CDR1 is MNHNS and CDR2 is SASEGT. The germline V and J ends were trimmed by 6 bases and 3 bases, with 15 bases remaining between them. The V gene is TRBV6-1, the J gene TRBJ2-7; D may be TRBD2 (6 bases). The clonotype comes from a woman aged 18-30 years with acute COVID-19. Source material: PBMCs or T cells enriched from blood (not recorded which). CDR3 in DNA: TGTGCCAGCAGCCTTGGGACTTTCAACTACGAGCAGTACTTC. Encoded protein: CASSLGTFNYEQYF.